A selection of T cell receptor beta chains follows, all from one sample in a study of technical replicates of blood from a few donors. Clones were sequenced by immunoSEQ multiplex PCR, and TCRdb holds only the in-frame ones, with some missing. The table lists some 77,000 clones, 85% to 95% of them singletons. Input material: T cells isolated from PBMCs. The receptors shown here come from a human donor in good health. CDR3s include the opening cysteine and the closing phenylalanine or tryptophan. The D gene is left open where the match is weak. Size is stated for part of the rows, as once, few or many counts, or as a class when the clone is expanded.

>14|TRBD1|TRBJ1-5|TRBV9|.
TGTGCCAGCGGTGATATTGACAGGGCCCAGCCCCAGCATTTT
CASGDIDRAQPQHF
>14|.|TRBJ2-3|TRBV6-6|.
TGTGCCAGCAGTGCCAGGAGGAGCACAGATACGCAGTATTTT
CASSARRSTDTQYF
>15|TRBD2|TRBJ2-3|TRBV28|.
TGTGCCAGCAGTTTTCGAGGACTAGCGGAAGATACGCAGTATTTT
CASSFRGLAEDTQYF
>17|TRBD2|TRBJ2-3|TRBV6-1|.
TGTGCCAGCAGTGAAGATCAGCGGGAGTTTAGCACAGATACGCAGTATTTT
CASSEDQREFSTDTQYF
>13|.|TRBJ1-2|TRBV6-6|few
TGTGCCAGCAGTTACACGGGAAATGATGGCTACACCTTC
CASSYTGNDGYTF
>13|TRBD1|TRBJ2-7|TRBV29-1|.
TGCAGCGTTGTGGGACAGGGCCTTCTCGAGCAGTACTTC
CSVVGQGLLEQYF
>13|.|TRBJ1-1|TRBV5-4|.
TGTGCCAGCACCTACGACAGGTACACTGAAGCTTTCTTT
CASTYDRYTEAFF
>12|.|TRBJ1-4|TRBV5-4|.
TGTGCCAGCAGAGGGGGTGGTGAAAGACTGTTTTTT
CASRGGGERLFF
>15|TRBD2|TRBJ2-7|TRBV5-1|.
TGCGCCAGCAGCTTTGGTCTAGCGGGAGCGTACGAGCAGTACTTC
CASSFGLAGAYEQYF
>14|TRBD1|TRBJ1-2|TRBV5-6|.
TGTGCCAGCAGAATAGACAGGGGGGGCGGGAGCTACACCTTC
CASRIDRGGGSYTF
>11|TRBD1|TRBJ1-2|TRBV20-1|.
TGCAGTGGGGACAGGAACTATGGCTACACCTTC
CSGDRNYGYTF
>15|TRBD2|TRBJ2-7|TRBV29-1|.
TGCAGTGTTAGACTAGCGGGAGTTATGGGCTACGAGCAGTACTTC
CSVRLAGVMGYEQYF
>12|.|TRBJ1-2|TRBV9|.
TGTGCCAGCGCGGCAGGGAACTATGGCTACACCTTC
CASAAGNYGYTF
>13|TRBD1|TRBJ2-1|TRBV2|.
TGTGCCCGCGGACAGGGATTAGACAATGAGCAGTTCTTC
CARGQGLDNEQFF
>16|TRBD2|TRBJ2-5|TRBV15|.
TGTGCCACCAGCTATAACGGCGGGAGAGGCCCAGAGACCCAGTACTTC
CATSYNGGRGPETQYF
>16|.|TRBJ1-4|TRBV6-1|.
TGTGCCAGCAGTGAAGCCCTCAGGGCCACTAATGAAAAACTGTTTTTT
CASSEALRATNEKLFF
>15|.|TRBJ2-6|TRBV7-9|.
TGTGCCAGCAGCTATCAGTCCTCTGGGGCCAACGTCCTGACTTTC
CASSYQSSGANVLTF
>12|.|TRBJ2-1|TRBV5-4|.
TGTGCCAGCAGCTCCGCAGACAATGAGCAGTTCTTC
CASSSADNEQFF
>15|TRBD2|TRBJ2-1|TRBV7-3|once
TGTGCCAGCAGCTCTGGACTAGCGACTCACAATGAGCAGTTCTTC
CASSSGLATHNEQFF
>13|TRBD1|TRBJ1-5|TRBV7-9|.
TGTGCCAGCAGCTCGGACAGGACTCAGCCCCAGCATTTT
CASSSDRTQPQHF
>17|.|TRBJ1-1|TRBV7-9|.
TGTGCCAGCAGCTTGGTAAGGCTAAGGGGGTTAAACACTGAAGCTTTCTTT
CASSLVRLRGLNTEAFF
>14|TRBD2|TRBJ2-3|TRBV6-5|.
TGTGCCAGCAGGCCGGGACTAGTTACAGATACGCAGTATTTT
CASRPGLVTDTQYF
>16|TRBD2|TRBJ2-1|TRBV5-6|.
TGTGCCAGCAGCTTGGACGGGAGGGCAGAAAAGAGTGAGCAGTTCTTC
CASSLDGRAEKSEQFF
>13|.|TRBJ2-7|TRBV7-9|.
TGTGCCAGCAGCCGACAGGCCTCCTACGAGCAGTACTTC
CASSRQASYEQYF
>14|.|TRBJ1-4|TRBV28|.
TGTGCCAGCAGGGATCAGGGAATAGGAGAAAAACTGTTTTTT
CASRDQGIGEKLFF
>14|TRBD1|TRBJ2-7|TRBV9|.
TGTGCCAGCAGCGCCAGACAGGGACACTACGAGCAGTACTTC
CASSARQGHYEQYF
>19|TRBD1|TRBJ1-1|TRBV27|.
TGTGCCAGCAGTTTTCGTTCACCCCGACAGGGGACCATGAACACTGAAGCTTTCTTT
CASSFRSPRQGTMNTEAFF
>13|.|TRBJ2-5|TRBV6-5|once
TGTGCCACCGGGGAGTTGCTCCAAGAGACCCAGTACTTC
CATGELLQETQYF
>16|TRBD2|TRBJ2-2|TRBV5-1|.
TGCGCCAGCTCACAGGGGACTAGCGGGAGGACCGGGGAGCTGTTTTTT
CASSQGTSGRTGELFF
>17|TRBD2|TRBJ2-6|TRBV9|.
TGTGCCAGCAGCGTAGATAGCGGGATCTCTGGGGCCAACGTCCTGACTTTC
CASSVDSGISGANVLTF
>13|TRBD1|TRBJ1-1|TRBV30|.
TGTGCCTGGAGTGTAGGGGGCCGGACTGAAGCTTTCTTT
CAWSVGGRTEAFF
>16|.|TRBJ1-1|TRBV10-2|.
TGCGCCAGCAGTGAGTCGGAAAGGGGTATGAACACTGAAGCTTTCTTT
CASSESERGMNTEAFF
>13|.|TRBJ2-7|TRBV27|.
TGTGCCAGCAGTTTAGCCAGGACCTACGAGCAGTACTTC
CASSLARTYEQYF
>14|TRBD2|TRBJ2-7|TRBV6-1|.
TGTGCCAGCAGTGGACTAGCGGGACCTTACGAGCAGTACTTC
CASSGLAGPYEQYF
>18|TRBD1|TRBJ1-4|TRBV7-9|.
TGTGCCAGCAGCTTGATTCCGGGACAGACGGGGTCGCATGAAAAACTGTTTTTT
CASSLIPGQTGSHEKLFF
>15|.|TRBJ2-2|TRBV5-6|once
TGTGCCAGCAGCTTGGCCCCGGCGGGTCCCGGGGAGCTGTTTTTT
CASSLAPAGPGELFF
>12|TRBD1|TRBJ1-1|TRBV14|once
TGTGCCAGCAGCCAGGACAGGGTAAGAGCTTTCTTT
CASSQDRVRAFF
>16|.|TRBJ2-7|TRBV7-2|.
TGTGCCAGCAGCTTCCAGGGGGGATCCCCCCTGGGCGAGCAGTACTTC
CASSFQGGSPLGEQYF
>15|TRBD1|TRBJ1-1|TRBV5-1|few
TGCGCCAGCAGCTTGGGGGGGGACAGTTACACTGAAGCTTTCTTT
CASSLGGDSYTEAFF
>14|TRBD1|TRBJ2-3|TRBV27|once
TGTGCCAGCAGAGGGACAGGGTGGACAGATACGCAGTATTTT
CASRGTGWTDTQYF
>13|.|TRBJ2-3|TRBV7-3|once
TGTGCCAGCAGCTCACCAGAAACAGATACGCAGTATTTT
CASSSPETDTQYF
>13|.|TRBJ1-1|TRBV19|.
TGTGCCAGTAGTAGAAGGGACACGACTGAAGCTTTCTTT
CASSRRDTTEAFF
>15|TRBD2|TRBJ2-7|TRBV9|once
TGTGCCAGCAGCGTAGAAGCGGGAGTTTCTGGCGAGCAGTACTTC
CASSVEAGVSGEQYF
>13|.|TRBJ1-1|TRBV5-8|.
TGTGCCAGCAGCTTAAATATGAACACTGAAGCTTTCTTT
CASSLNMNTEAFF
>14|TRBD1|TRBJ2-5|TRBV9|.
TGTGCCAGCAGCACGACAGGGGGCCAGGAGACCCAGTACTTC
CASSTTGGQETQYF
>16|TRBD2|TRBJ2-3|TRBV5-4|.
TGTGCCAGCAGCACGAGGCTAGCGGGAGTGGGAGATACGCAGTATTTT
CASSTRLAGVGDTQYF
>15|.|TRBJ1-1|TRBV5-1|many
TGCGCCAGCCTGGAGGGTCTGGGGCTTGACACTGAAGCTTTCTTT
CASLEGLGLDTEAFF